The source of this TCR beta chain is a study of blood T cell repertoires in COVID-19. Across the study: Whether acute or convalescent, the COVID-19 samples came from the United States, Italy and Spain.

Sequencing was performed with immunoSEQ multiplex PCR; in TCRdb, only in-frame clones are kept and a portion is missing. The data show hundreds of thousands of clones, about 90% seen once. The junction had 12 bases not matched to a gene; V was cut back by 5 bases and J by 5 bases. There are 16 residues in the CDR3. The germline CDR1 and CDR2 sequences are LNHDA and SQIVND (reference sequence). The rearrangement uses TRBV19 and TRBJ1-2, with 9 bases that match TRBD1. This clonotype was sampled from a woman aged 25 to 45 who had recovered from COVID-19. Sequenced input: peripheral blood. DNA for the CDR3: TGTGCCAGTAGTCCACAGGGGGCGTCGGGCGCTTATGGCTACACCTTC. Its protein product is CASSPQGASGAYGYTF.